These 23 T cell receptor beta chains share one sample of origin, sequenced in a study of blood T cells in healthy people across ages. Alongside a J-beta primer mix, a sample-barcoded 5' primer served in a second PCR lasting about 7 to 11 cycles. TCRdb used MiXCR to reprocess the 5' RACE reads, holding one entry per CDR3 protein. This sample has 550,000 to 700,000 distinct CDR3 sequences, with approximately 27% found just once. Sequenced sample: blood. The receptors shown here come from a woman aged 70-85 years in good health.

This clonotype was detected ten times or more. The chain links TRBV27 to TRBJ1-1, with TRBD1 matching over 7 bases. CDR1 MNHEY and CDR2 SMNVEV come from the germline V gene (reference sequence). The CDR3 runs to 14 residues. Unmatched junction bases numbered 5, after V lost 3 bases and J lost 4 bases. The CDR3 loop is CASSFNPGGTEAFF. The DNA of the CDR3 is TGTGCCAGCAGTTTTAACCCAGGGGGCACTGAAGCTTTCTTT.

The chain employs TRBV10-3 and TRBJ1-2; a possible D gene is TRBD1 (6 bases). The CDR3 sequence is 17 residues long. Trimming shortened V by 0 bases and J by 2 bases, and 16 bases separated the two germline ends. Germline V gives CDR1 ENHRY, CDR2 SYGVKD. DNA for the CDR3: TGTGCCATCAGTGAGTCGAGCCCTCGGGGGGCGAACTATGGCTACACCTTC. Amino acid sequence: CAISESSPRGANYGYTF.

To note about this clonotype: The junction departs from germline at one end; a sequencing error may be responsible. The chain uses TRBV2 and TRBJ2-3, with D possibly being TRBD1 or TRBD2 (5 bases each). The germline V gene encodes CDR1 SNHLY and CDR2 FYNNEI. This CDR3 region has 16 residues. The CDR3 loop is CASSPRTGPLENTQYF. Written as DNA, the CDR3 is TGTGCTAGCAGTCCCCGGACGGGGCCCTTAGAAAATACGCAGTATTTT.

This clonotype turned up a few times. The chain has TRBV12-3 or TRBV12-4 and TRBJ2-1, with D maybe TRBD1 (5 bases). The CDR3 contains 14 residues. V was shortened by 7 bases and J by 6 bases, with 16 bases between the two germline ends. The CDR3 here is CASTGHAGFNEQFF. Here the CDR3 DNA reads TGTGCCAGCACCGGGCACGCAGGGTTCAATGAGCAGTTCTTC.

There are a few counts of this clonotype. The V call is TRBV24-1, the J call TRBJ1-2; 10 nucleotides line up with TRBD1. The germline CDR1 and CDR2 sequences are KGHDR and SFDVKD. The V gene end was trimmed by 0 bases and the J gene end by 8 bases; junction bases not matched to a gene: 5. The length of the CDR3 is 15 residues. CDR3 sequence: CATSDLPGQGEGYTF. The CDR3 nucleotides read TGTGCCACCAGTGATTTGCCCGGACAGGGGGAAGGCTACACCTTC.

This clonotype has only one observation. This rearrangement joins TRBV29-1 to TRBJ1-3; D might be TRBD1 (6 bases). In germline, CDR1 is SQVTM, CDR2 ANQGSEA. Between the trimmed V and J ends, which lost 4 bases and 4 bases, there was a span of 11 bases. The CDR3 spans 13 residues. In DNA, the CDR3 is TGCAGCGTTGCGCAGGGGAGGGGAAACACCATATATTTT. This sequence encodes CSVAQGRGNTIYF.

This chain links TRBV29-1 with TRBJ2-7; 8 bases are shared with TRBD1. The CDR3 totals 14 residues. The germline CDR1 and CDR2 sequences are SQVTM and ANQGSEA. Germline trimming cut 5 bases from V and 0 bases from J; bases unmatched to any gene: 6. The CDR3 sequence is CSVKGQESSYEQYF. CDR3 DNA: TGCAGCGTTAAGGGACAGGAGAGCTCCTACGAGCAGTACTTC.

The V call is TRBV6-5, the J call TRBJ1-2; D possibly corresponds to TRBD1 (6 bases). The CDR3 is 13 residues long. Germline V gene lookup returns CDR1 MNHEY and CDR2 SVGAGI. V was shortened by 2 bases and J by 4 bases, with 8 bases between the two germline ends. CDR3 in DNA: TGTGCCAGCAGTTACAAGGGGGTCTATGGCTACACCTTC. It is translated as CASSYKGVYGYTF.

Ten or more counts support this clonotype. The rearrangement uses TRBV20-1 and TRBJ2-4; D call uncertain. CDR1 is DFQATT and CDR2 is SNEGSKA in the germline V gene (reference sequence). This CDR3 spans 15 amino acids. V was cut by 3 bases and J by 0 bases, with 12 bases left in between. CDR3 amino acids: CSASIVHLAKNIQYF. CDR3 sequence (DNA): TGCAGTGCTAGTATTGTACACCTAGCCAAAAACATTCAGTACTTC.

The genes are TRBV5-1 and TRBJ1-4, with TRBD1 matching 7 bases. The CDR3 length is 15 residues. Germline V lookup: CDR1 SGHRS, CDR2 YFSETQ. The V gene end was trimmed by 4 bases and the J gene end by 5 bases; junction bases not matched to a gene: 8. CDR3 protein: CASSGPGTENEKLFF. The DNA of the CDR3 is TGCGCCAGCAGCGGTCCTGGGACAGAGAATGAAAAACTGTTTTTT.

This chain joins TRBV4-2 and TRBJ2-7; D is ambiguous. The CDR3 spans 12 residues. V lost 4 bases and J 6 bases, leaving 10 bases between the germline ends. Germline V gives CDR1 LGHNA, CDR2 YNFKEQ. This CDR3 reads CASSPEYGEQYF. The CDR3 bases are TGTGCCAGCAGCCCTGAGTACGGCGAGCAGTACTTC.

The chain links TRBV6-5 to TRBJ1-1; 7 nucleotides agree with TRBD1. This CDR3 is built from 14 residues. The ends lost 2 bases at V and 5 bases at J; junction bases unmatched: 5. Germline V lookup: CDR1 MNHEY, CDR2 SVGAGI. In nucleotides, the CDR3 is TGTGCCAGCAGTTACGAGGGGGCGAGTACTGAAGCTTTCTTT. Residues: CASSYEGASTEAFF.

This clonotype showed up many times. The J gene is TRBJ2-5, the V gene TRBV7-2, with 14 bases identical to TRBD2. The CDR3 runs to 16 residues. J was trimmed by 3 bases and V by 4 bases; bases with no gene match: 4. Per the germline V gene, CDR1 is SGHTA and CDR2 is FQGNSA. The CDR3 DNA follows: TGTGCCAGCAGCTACCAGGGACTAGCGGGGGAAGAGACCCAGTACTTC. It specifies CASSYQGLAGEETQYF.

V usage is TRBV10-3 and J usage is TRBJ1-4; D not certain. V was cut by 6 bases and J by 3 bases, with 11 bases left in between. This CDR3 spans 14 amino acids. Germline values: CDR1 ENHRY, CDR2 SYGVKD. The CDR3 bases are TGTGCCATCAGCCCCAGATCTTCTAATGAAAAACTGTTTTTT. It translates to CAISPRSSNEKLFF.

The genes are TRBV20-1 and TRBJ2-5, with unresolved D. The CDR3 sequence is 14 residues long. Germline CDR1 DFQATT, CDR2 SNEGSKA (reference sequence). V was shortened by 0 bases and J by 2 bases, with 10 bases between the two germline ends. The CDR3 protein is CSARDPNYQETQYF. In DNA, the CDR3 is TGCAGTGCTAGAGATCCGAACTATCAAGAGACCCAGTACTTC.

The chain has TRBV6-6 and TRBJ2-7; no firm D call. The germline gives CDR1 MNHNY, CDR2 SVGAGI (reference sequence). CDR3 length equals 11 residues. V gave up 6 bases and J gave up 10 bases, with 13 bases separating them. The CDR3 DNA follows: TGTGCCAGCAGCGCCTTTGAGGAACAGTACTTC. This codes for CASSAFEEQYF.

The sample holds many counts of this clonotype. The chain combines TRBV11-2 with TRBJ2-7; D is uncertain. This CDR3 comprises 12 residues. Between the trimmed V and J ends, which lost 3 bases and 2 bases, there was a span of 5 bases. Germline V lookup: CDR1 SGHAT, CDR2 FQNNGV. DNA of the CDR3: TGTGCCAGCAGCTTCGGCACCTACGAGCAGTACTTC. Its protein is CASSFGTYEQYF. Full variable domain (rest looked up from reference TRBV11-2 and TRBJ2-7): EAGVAQSPRYKIIEKRQSVAFWCNPISGHATLYWYQQILGQGPKLLIQFQNNGVVDDSQLPKDRFSAERLKGVDSTLKIQPAKLEDSAVYLCASSFGTYEQYFGPGTRLTVT.

The chain couples TRBV29-1 to TRBJ1-2; D unresolved. Germline CDR1 reads SQVTM; CDR2 reads ANQGSEA. V was trimmed by 7 bases and J by 2 bases, leaving 8 bases between them. The CDR3 loop spans 11 amino acids. CDR3 sequence reads: CSARSNYGYTF. The CDR3 DNA sequence: TGCAGCGCCCGATCGAACTATGGCTACACCTTC.

The gene calls are TRBV28 and TRBJ2-7; 8 positions match TRBD1. The CDR3 is 17 residues long. Germline V gene sequence: CDR1 MDHEN, CDR2 SYDVKM. This CDR3 reads CASSLYRGALSSYEQFV. CDR3 nucleotides: TGTGCCAGCAGTTTATACAGGGGGGCATTGAGCTCCTACGAGCAGTTCGTC.

The genes are TRBV27 and TRBJ2-5; the D gene is possibly TRBD2 (6 bases). This CDR3 has 19 residues. The V gene lost 4 bases and the J gene lost 4 bases, with 28 bases spanning the gap. Germline CDR1 MNHEY, CDR2 SMNVEV (reference sequence). The CDR3 is CASSSRPLSSGLRGETQYF. The DNA of the CDR3 is TGTGCCAGCAGTTCCCGACCCCTATCCTCGGGACTCCGGGGAGAGACCCAGTACTTC.

The rearrangement uses TRBV29-1 and TRBJ2-5, with D possibly TRBD2 on 6 matching bases. CDR1 and CDR2 (germline): SQVTM, ANQGSEA. The CDR3 consists of 14 residues. V lost 3 bases and J 4 bases, leaving 15 bases between the germline ends. The CDR3 spells CSVDGTLAAETQYF. CDR3 nucleotides: TGCAGCGTTGATGGGACTCTAGCTGCAGAGACCCAGTACTTC.

This chain uses TRBV6-2 or TRBV6-3 with TRBJ2-7; D possibly uses TRBD1 or TRBD2 (6 bases each). Germline values: CDR1 MNHEY, CDR2 SVGEGT. There are 13 residues in the CDR3. The V gene lost 2 bases and the J gene lost 3 bases, with 8 bases spanning the gap. The CDR3 protein is CASSYRGVYEQYF. The CDR3 DNA sequence: TGTGCCAGCAGTTACAGGGGGGTCTACGAGCAGTACTTC.

J is TRBJ1-1 and V is TRBV10-3; a weak D match, TRBD1 (6 bases). Looked up from germline, CDR1 is ENHRY and CDR2 is SYGVKD. The CDR3 runs 12 residues. V gave up 5 bases and J gave up 4 bases, with 8 bases separating them. CDR3 sequence (DNA): TGTGCCATCAGTACAGGGAGCACTGAAGCTTTCTTT. As protein: CAISTGSTEAFF.